Sequencing of this T cell receptor beta chain was carried out in a study of PD-1 blockade in classical Hodgkin lymphoma. Generated by immunoSEQ multiplex PCR, the TCRdb table keeps only in-frame clones and is missing some. The sample records 30,000 or so clones, around nine tenths being singletons. With no exception, relapse followed autologous stem cell transplantation in all patients, and brentuximab vedotin exposure varied. Isolation of CD4+ T cells from thawed PBMCs was performed by magnetic negative selection. The CDR3 spans 16 residues. The germline gives CDR1 SGHDT, CDR2 YYEEEE. Trimming cost V 1 base and J 2 bases, with 15 bases left between them.

The V call is TRBV5-6, the J call TRBJ2-5; no definite D call. The sequenced sample was CD4+ T cells from blood, obtained at baseline. The TCR originated in a human donor with classical Hodgkin lymphoma. The DNA of the CDR3 is TGTGCCAGCAGCTTGACCGCGATCTATACGCAAGAGACCCAGTACTTC. Amino acid sequence: CASSLTAIYTQETQYF.